This T cell receptor beta chain was identified in a study of graft-versus-host responses after intestinal transplantation. In the study overall: Transplants were multivisceral, liver-intestinal, or isolated intestinal. All recipients were given anti-thymocyte globulin induction, and tacrolimus and steroids were then administered for about three years. Findings of the study overall: GvH clones were identified in recipient marrow, with some first appearing in ileum or blood. The study associated peak circulating GvH clone levels with early post-transplant HvG declines.

Turning to this clone: Its antigen is currently unknown.

Profiled with immunoSEQ multiplex PCR; TCRdb holds only in-frame clones, not every one. The sample comprises 40,000 or so clones, roughly 86% of which are singletons, and around 7% rests with the top ten. The CDR3 contains 11 residues. Germline assignment: CDR1 WNHNN and CDR2 SYGVQD (reference sequence). V was shortened by 6 bases and J by 2 bases, with 3 bases between the two germline ends. The chain is built from TRBV10-1 and TRBJ2-3, with no clear D. The sample consisted of PBMCs, taken 267 days after transplant. The receptor was isolated from a human patient who received an intestinal transplant, so some T cells may come from the graft donor. CDR3 nucleotide sequence: TGCGCCAGCAGCTACACAGATACGCAGTATTTT. Protein sequence: CASSYTDTQYF.